One and the same sample provided the 2 T cell receptor beta chains below, sequenced in a study of identical twins. One entry per CDR3 protein, called by TCRdb with MiXCR from the 5' RACE reads. The data show hundreds of thousands of distinct CDR3 sequences, more than 9% seen once. The same data also went into a second study, on yellow fever vaccine responses in identical twins.

Sequencing input: CD8+ T cells sorted from blood. All receptors derive from a woman aged 18-29 years in good health.

This chain links TRBV6-4 with TRBJ2-1, with 11 bases matching TRBD2. CDR3 size: 16 residues. Germline CDR1 reads MRHNA; CDR2 reads SNTAGT. The ends lost 0 bases at V and 9 bases at J; junction bases unmatched: 7. In DNA, the CDR3 is TGTGCCAGCAGTGACTCGGGTAGCGGGGGGGCATCTGAGCAGTTCTTC. Translation: CASSDSGSGGASEQFF.

There are many counts of this clonotype. The J gene is TRBJ2-7, the V gene TRBV10-3; D is unresolved. This CDR3 region has 13 residues. Germline CDR1 is ENHRY and CDR2 is SYGVKD. The ends were cut back, 4 bases at V and 6 bases at J, with 13 bases in the middle. The chain's CDR3 is CAISVVPLAEQYF. For the CDR3, the DNA is TGTGCCATCAGTGTAGTACCACTGGCCGAGCAGTACTTC.